This entry features one TCR beta chain sequence. This specimen comes from a study of shared clonotypes between healthy human individuals. Terminally differentiated effector memory CD45RA+ cells were excluded from the naive CD8 cells, which were CD45RO-negative and positively selected for CCR7. The germline gives CDR1 LNHNV, CDR2 YYDKDF (reference sequence). CDR3 size: 13 residues. With 1 base removed from V and 12 bases from J, the gap between germline ends came to 15 bases. The protocol was immunoSEQ multiplex PCR, while the TCRdb copy is restricted to in-frame clones and leaves out a portion. Of about 820,000 clones in the sample, about 92% are singletons; the top ten hold approximately 25%.

This chain links TRBV15 with TRBJ1-2; D is unresolved. Sequencing input: naive CD8+ T cells sorted from blood. The clonotype was recovered from a man aged 25-45 years in good health. CDR3 loop: CATSRGSTRSDTF. DNA of the CDR3: TGTGCCACCAGCAGAGGGTCAACACGGTCGGACACCTTC.